The clone carrying this T cell receptor (beta chain) was observed many times. Its antigen is unidentified. The sample's time point: newly diagnosed GD, antithyroid drugs for less than 3 months. PBMC RNA served as the TCR library source. This entry comes from a study of regulatory T cells in long-lasting Graves disease. Arm-PCR of CDR3 regions with iRepertoire HTBI primers generated TCR beta libraries. TCRdb passed the multiplex PCR reads through MiXCR, listing each CDR3 protein once. The sample holds roughly 500,000 distinct CDR3 sequences, around 12% seen once. Study-wide findings and caveats: Only peripheral blood was studied, not thyroid tissue.

These data were also reused for a study on T cells in Graves' hyperthyroidism and ophthalmopathy. This second study notes: The HTBI primer set served for first-round RT-PCR of the TCR CDR3. Ophthalmopathy stood apart from stable hyperthyroidism in a 13 V-J model. Model output signaled ophthalmopathy a median 6.5 months ahead of onset.

This TCR came from a woman under 40 with Graves disease. The sample here was peripheral blood mononuclear cells (PBMCs), taken at new diagnosis, from a patient treated with antithyroid drugs.

DNA for the CDR3: TGTGCCAGCAGTCGATCTACAGGGGTGCGCTACGAGCAGTACTTC. Translation gives CASSRSTGVRYEQYF. V and J are TRBV6-1 and TRBJ2-7; TRBD1 aligns across 7 bases. The V and J ends lost 5 bases and 3 bases, in that order; junction bases with no gene match: 10. Per the germline V gene, CDR1 is MNHNS and CDR2 is SASEGT. This CDR3 comprises 15 residues.